This T cell receptor beta chain was recorded in a study of blood T cell repertoires in COVID-19. Assay used: immunoSEQ multiplex PCR; TCRdb lists only in-frame clones, some missing. The top ten clones hold approximately 40% of a sample with some 130,000 clones, 75% to 90% of them seen once. This clone was picked up a small number of times. In germline, CDR1 is SGDLS, CDR2 YYNGEE. The CDR3 totals 14 residues. Germline trimming cut 3 bases from V and 0 bases from J; bases unmatched to any gene: 1. The sample taken for sequencing was peripheral blood. The receptor comes from a human donor in a cohort sampled during active COVID-19. The chain uses TRBV9 and TRBJ2-3; 7 bases match TRBD2. The CDR3 nucleotides read TGTGCCAGCAGCGAGGGACTAAGCACAGATACGCAGTATTTT. Its protein product is CASSEGLSTDTQYF. Variable domain in full (rest from reference TRBV9 and TRBJ2-3): DSGVTQTPKHLITATGQRVTLRCSPRSGDLSVYWYQQSLDQGLQFLIQYYNGEERAKGNILERFSAQQFPDLHSELNLSSLELGDSALYFCASSEGLSTDTQYFGPGTRLTVL.